This T cell receptor (beta chain) emerged from a study of T cells in localized non-small cell lung cancer (dated by TCRdb to about 2020). As for the study more broadly: The study analyzed T cell repertoires of 236 early-stage NSCLC patients, comparing tumors and uninvolved tumor-adjacent lungs. The cohort comprised some 220 treatment-naïve NSCLC patients with resected, localized lung tumors. The mean age of the NSCLC patients was just over 65 years, with 120 to 150 men and about a hundred women. Overall study results and their limits: A median of approximately 53 of the top 100 tumor clones turned up in the paired uninvolved adjacent lung, and 25 to 35 of those clones also ranked among the top 100 of that same adjacent lung. Higher T cell density in blood was associated with longer overall survival, whereas higher clonality in adjacent lung was associated with shorter survival. Since the design was exploratory, TCR variables were selected using unadjusted p-values with no false-discovery rate correction. Because multi-region tumor sequencing was not performed, intratumor heterogeneity could not be ruled out. Uninvolved tumor-adjacent lung showed the highest T cell clonality, higher than tumor, which suggests more focused antigenic responses in the uninvolved tumor-adjacent lung.

At diagnosis, tumor, uninvolved tumor-adjacent lung and peripheral blood were collected and then preserved as a mix of FFPE and fresh-frozen material. For TCR repertoire profiling, the blood samples were analyzed as peripheral blood mononuclear cells. TCR beta CDR3 regions were sequenced from DNA using the immunoSEQ Assay. On the study's bioinformatics: To compute T cell density, TCR beta template counts were normalized to usable DNA, which was estimated by amplifying housekeeping genes. Using the preseqR package, richness was estimated by extrapolating to 120,000 templates for tissue samples and 400,000 templates for PBMC samples. Clonality was taken to be one minus Pielou's evenness. Differential abundance testing on productive amino-acid clonotypes, with a minimum total count of 5 and an alpha of 0.1, was used to identify tissue-enriched TCRs. Repertoire overlap between compartments was quantified with the Jaccard Index and Morisita Overlap Index. GLIPH grouped TCR beta CDR3s together with public tetramer-defined viral CDR3s, and a viral motif had to include at least three viral sequences and also show V-gene enrichment. As stored in TCRdb, this immuneACCESS dataset retains in-frame rearrangements with V and J assigned. A fraction of the clones does not appear; measured against another copy, unresolved V genes explain less than half of the discrepancy, and the remainder lacks a known reason. The V and J calls and clone size are taken from that table; D and trimming were inferred from the DNA. This sample holds under 60,000 clones; 86% were observed only once. 15% to 20% of the sample lies in the top ten.

This clone has just one count. It has no known antigen specificity. The input lacks base qualities; no much larger clone sits a single base away. CDR1 and CDR2 are read off the germline V gene as SGHRS and YFSETQ. The CDR3 runs 15 residues from the cysteine to the phenylalanine. Left in the record is the CDR3 DNA by itself, 45 bases read in frame from the first base. V is cut by 4 bases and J by 5 bases, and the space between the germline ends is 15 bases. This chain is built from TRBV5-1 and TRBJ1-4, and TRBD1 may be the D gene, going by 5 matching bases. Sequenced material: peripheral blood, taken before any cancer treatment. The sequence was obtained from a male donor at least 60 years old with stage III squamous cell lung carcinoma. The CDR3 region has the sequence CASSLGTSTNEKLFF. The DNA reads TGCGCCAGCAGCCTGGGGACTTCGACAAATGAAAAACTGTTTTTT.